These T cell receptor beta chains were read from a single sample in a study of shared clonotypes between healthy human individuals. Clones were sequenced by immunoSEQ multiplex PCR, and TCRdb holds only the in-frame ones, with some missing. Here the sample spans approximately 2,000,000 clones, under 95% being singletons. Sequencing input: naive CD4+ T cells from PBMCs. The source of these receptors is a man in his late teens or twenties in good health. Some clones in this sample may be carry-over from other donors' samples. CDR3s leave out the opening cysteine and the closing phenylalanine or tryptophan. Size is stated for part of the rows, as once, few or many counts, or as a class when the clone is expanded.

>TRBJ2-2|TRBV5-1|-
ASGGGNTGELF
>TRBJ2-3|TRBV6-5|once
ASSSGLANTQY
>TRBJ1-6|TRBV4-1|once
ASSQGDRDNSPLH
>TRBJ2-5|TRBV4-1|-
ASSQGTGGGRETQY
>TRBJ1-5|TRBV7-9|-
ASSTPGDTQH
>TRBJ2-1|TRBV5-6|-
ASSLSFRGAKGSYNEQF
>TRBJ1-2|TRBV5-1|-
ASSLQDRSGYT
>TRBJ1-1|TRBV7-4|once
ASSQKRQGDGMDTEAF
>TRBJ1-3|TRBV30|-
AWSTGSSGNTIY
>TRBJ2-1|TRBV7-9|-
ASSFPFRVGHEQF
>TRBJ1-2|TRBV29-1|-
SVEQGAFNYGYT
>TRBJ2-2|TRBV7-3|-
ASSTGTGSTGELF
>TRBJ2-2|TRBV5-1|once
ASSLGEIQAGELF
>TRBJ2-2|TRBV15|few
ATSSPRELF
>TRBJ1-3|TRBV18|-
ASSPGQWGNTIY
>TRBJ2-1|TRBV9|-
ASSVYLAGEYNEQF
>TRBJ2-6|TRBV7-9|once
ASSLEDGANVLT
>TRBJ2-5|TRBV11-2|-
ASSPRTLAGTQY
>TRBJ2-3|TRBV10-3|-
AIASYRGTDTQY
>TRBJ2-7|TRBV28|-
ASTPGAKRMDEQY
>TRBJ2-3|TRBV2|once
ASSEASGRAGPGTQY
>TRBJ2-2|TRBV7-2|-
ASSPDRLGGELF
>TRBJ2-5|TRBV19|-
ASSYRGETQY
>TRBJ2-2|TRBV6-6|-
ASRIGTSGKAGELF